The present T cell receptor (beta chain) was sequenced within a study of blood T cell repertoires in COVID-19. Whole-study context: Spain, Italy and the United States supplied samples that represented acute and convalescent COVID-19.

In the authors' workflow: Quantification of nucleated cells was approximated via reference gene primer amplification. TCRdb's table, derived via immunoSEQ multiplex PCR, lists solely in-frame clones and lacks some. Clone size and V and J calls were adopted from that table, with D and trimming inferred from the DNA. The top ten clones hold less than 3% of a sample with around 300,000 clones, 86% of them seen once. Germline V gene data show CDR1 as MDHEN and CDR2 as SYDVKM. This CDR3 is built from 15 residues. V shed 2 bases and J 5 bases; nucleotides not matched to a gene: 4. Specimen: peripheral blood. The chain combines TRBV28 with TRBJ2-1, with 9 bases fitting TRBD2. This sequence was found in a woman between 25 and 40 years old with active or convalescent COVID-19. CDR3 DNA: TGTGCCAGCAGTTTAGTGACTAGCGGCAACAATGAGCAGTTCTTC. Its translation: CASSLVTSGNNEQFF.